This T cell receptor (beta chain) was documented in a study of radiation and T cells in renal cell carcinoma. Study conclusions and caveats: Top tumor clonotypes rose in blood 2 weeks post-radiation, then contracted.

From germline, CDR1 is GTSNPN and CDR2 SVGIG (reference sequence). V was trimmed by 0 bases and J by 1 base, leaving 9 bases between them. The CDR3 contains 14 residues. Sequencing used immunoSEQ multiplex PCR; TCRdb keeps in-frame clones, though not all of them. The sample includes tens of thousands of clones, 70% to 85% of them seen just once. As for this clone: Its antigen remains unknown.

Time point noted: baseline pretreatment blood. Regarding treatment: 15 Gy SBRT to primary tumor, nephrectomy 4 weeks later. This rearrangement joins TRBV30 to TRBJ1-2; D remains ambiguous. Sequencing used blood, obtained from a patient whose treatment included radiotherapy and nephrectomy. The receptor was derived from a man in his sixties with renal cell carcinoma. The CDR3 sequence: CAWSVGRINYGYTF. Here the CDR3 DNA reads TGTGCCTGGAGTGTAGGCAGAATTAACTATGGCTACACCTTC. The full variable domain, in which reference TRBV30 and TRBJ1-2 provide the parts outside the CDR3, is SQTIHQWPATLVQPVGSPLSLECTVEGTSNPNLYWYRQAAGRGLQLLFYSVGIGQISSEVPQNLSASRPQDRQFILSSKKLLLSDSGFYLCAWSVGRINYGYTFGSGTRLTVV.